A single sample is the source of the 25 T cell receptor beta chains below, sequenced in a study of T cell responses to AZD1222 COVID-19 vaccine. The data were produced by immunoSEQ multiplex PCR, yet TCRdb's version contains in-frame clones alone and is incomplete. The table has approximately 190,000 clones, roughly 91% seen once; the top ten hold 0.95% to 1%. The starting material was peripheral blood, obtained on day 0 of AZD1222 vaccination. The receptors here all came from an adult in good health.

The chain has TRBV5-6 and TRBJ2-3; possibly TRBD2 for D (6 bases). V was pared by 0 bases and J by 3 bases, with 17 bases between. Germline assignment: CDR1 SGHDT and CDR2 YYEEEE. The CDR3 spans 17 residues. CDR3 region: CASSLGLGLLSTDTQYF. CDR3 nucleotide sequence: TGTGCCAGCAGCTTGGGGCTGGGACTTCTGTCGACAGATACGCAGTATTTT.

The chain joins TRBV7-9 to TRBJ2-7; the D call may be TRBD1 or TRBD2 (5 bases each). Deletions cut 0 bases from V and 1 base from J, with 13 bases between. This CDR3 is 16 amino acids long. CDR1 is SEHNR and CDR2 is FQNEAQ in the germline V gene (reference sequence). DNA of the CDR3: TGTGCCAGCAGCTTAGCGAGGGGTGATAATTCCTACGAGCAGTACTTC. Its translation: CASSLARGDNSYEQYF.

The table lists this clone with a count of one. This sequence joins TRBV5-5 and TRBJ2-7; TRBD1 or TRBD2 may be the D gene (5 bases each). Trimming pared 0 bases from V and 3 bases from J, leaving 7 bases between. Germline CDR1 is SGHKS and CDR2 is YYEKEE (reference sequence). The CDR3 extends over 13 amino acids. For the CDR3, the DNA is TGTGCCAGCAGCTTGGCGGGGCACTACGAGCAGTACTTC. As protein: CASSLAGHYEQYF.

The chain couples TRBV29-1 to TRBJ1-4; D remains ambiguous. The germline V gene encodes CDR1 SQVTM and CDR2 ANQGSEA. The V gene lost 5 bases and the J gene lost 1 base, with 8 bases spanning the gap. The CDR3 length is 13 residues. CDR3 coding DNA: TGCAGCGTTCAGTGGGGAACTAATGAAAAACTGTTTTTT. Residues: CSVQWGTNEKLFF.

This chain uses TRBV27 with TRBJ2-1, with D unclear. This CDR3 spans 15 amino acids. Germline loops: CDR1 MNHEY, CDR2 SMNVEV (reference sequence). V was shortened by 5 bases and J by 10 bases, with 21 bases between the two germline ends. The CDR3 DNA sequence: TGTGCCAGCAGTCTATACAGTTTACCGGGTACGGAGCAGTTCTTC. Amino acid sequence: CASSLYSLPGTEQFF.

This rearrangement joins TRBV6-6 to TRBJ1-5, with D unresolved. Per the germline V gene, CDR1 is MNHNY and CDR2 is SVGAGI (reference sequence). This CDR3 is 13 amino acids long. Trimming stripped 6 bases from V and 5 bases from J, with 11 bases between. The CDR3 sequence is CASRRGTDQPQHF. DNA of the CDR3: TGTGCCAGCAGGAGAGGAACAGATCAGCCCCAGCATTTT.

This chain uses TRBV14 with TRBJ2-2; tentatively, D is TRBD1 or TRBD2 (5 bases each). The CDR3 sequence is 17 residues long. V was shortened by 0 bases and J by 4 bases, with 15 bases between the two germline ends. The germline gives CDR1 SGHDN, CDR2 FVKESK. The CDR3 reads CASSQDRMGPITGELFF. The CDR3 bases are TGTGCCAGCAGCCAAGATCGTATGGGACCCATCACCGGGGAGCTGTTTTTT.

The chain employs TRBV7-3 and TRBJ1-1; D call uncertain. V dropped 5 bases and J dropped 1 base, with 14 bases sitting between them. There are 15 residues in the CDR3. Germline CDR1 and CDR2: SGHTA and FQGTGA. CDR3 protein: CASSPKIGPNTEAFF. The CDR3 DNA reads as TGTGCCAGCAGCCCAAAGATTGGGCCGAACACTGAAGCTTTCTTT.

The rearrangement uses TRBV25-1 and TRBJ1-4; 8 positions agree with TRBD1. Trimming took 6 bases from V and 8 from J; bases not matched to a gene: 8. Germline lookup yields CDR1 MGHDK and CDR2 SYGVNS. The CDR3 sequence is 14 residues long. CDR3 loop: CASRDRETREKLFF. The CDR3 DNA follows: TGTGCCAGCAGGGACAGGGAGACAAGGGAAAAACTGTTTTTT.

This clone appeared once. The V gene is TRBV5-1, the J gene TRBJ1-4; no clear D gene. Trimming removed 4 bases at V and 0 bases at J, with 13 bases between. The CDR3 runs to 16 residues. CDR1 and CDR2 from the germline V gene are SGHRS and YFSETQ. CDR3 loop: CASSPDGYSTNEKLFF. Written as DNA, the CDR3 is TGCGCCAGCAGCCCGGATGGGTATTCAACTAATGAAAAACTGTTTTTT.

The J gene is TRBJ1-5, the V gene TRBV6-5, with a weak D call TRBD1 (5 bases). V was trimmed by 4 bases and J by 3 bases, leaving 10 bases between them. In germline, CDR1 is MNHEY, CDR2 SVGAGI. This CDR3 spans 14 amino acids. Here the CDR3 DNA reads TGTGCCAGCAGTTTGGAGGGGCCCAATCAGCCCCAGCATTTT. Translation: CASSLEGPNQPQHF.

This clone was picked up a small number of times. The rearrangement links TRBV5-1 to TRBJ1-6; 11 bases align to TRBD1. The CDR3 has 15 residues. J gave up 9 bases and V 3 bases, and 5 bases lay outside the gene matches. Germline V CDR1 and CDR2: SGHRS, YFSETQ. CDR3 amino acids: CASSWGQGGTSPLHF. Here the CDR3 DNA reads TGCGCCAGCAGCTGGGGACAGGGGGGAACTTCACCCCTCCACTTT.

Remarks on this clone: The sample has other DNA sequences that encode this CDR3 too. V and J are TRBV4-2 and TRBJ2-6; weak D call: TRBD2 (6 bases). The CDR3 has 16 residues. CDR1 and CDR2 (germline): LGHNA, YNFKEQ. V was pared by 1 base and J by 0 bases, with 7 bases between. The CDR3 region is CASSQAGGSGANVLTF. In DNA form, the CDR3 reads TGTGCCAGCAGCCAAGCCGGGGGCTCTGGGGCCAACGTCCTGACTTTC.

The rearrangement joins TRBV27 to TRBJ2-1; D may be TRBD2 (5 bases). The CDR3 has 14 residues. CDR1 and CDR2 from the germline V gene are MNHEY and SMNVEV (reference sequence). Trimming removed 8 bases at V and 9 bases at J, with 20 bases between. CDR3 coding DNA: TGTGCCAGCCGTCCCCGCAGCGGCTGGGGTGAGCAGTTCTTC. Protein: CASRPRSGWGEQFF.

The rearrangement joins TRBV3-1 (or the pseudogene TRBV3-2) to TRBJ1-6; a possible D gene is TRBD1 (5 bases). Germline V gene lookup returns CDR1 LGHDT and CDR2 YNNKEL (reference sequence). This CDR3 is 16 amino acids long. The V end was cut by 6 bases, the J end by 0 bases, with 12 bases between. This CDR3 is CASSPYRSSYNSPLHF. CDR3 nucleotide sequence: TGTGCCAGCAGTCCCTACAGGAGCTCCTATAATTCACCCCTCCACTTT.

The V and J genes are TRBV28 and TRBJ2-1; 7 bases fit TRBD2. The CDR3 sequence is 16 residues long. Per germline, CDR1 MDHEN and CDR2 SYDVKM. Unmatched junction bases numbered 6, after V lost 2 bases and J lost 2 bases. CDR3 amino acids: CASSLAGVRTYNEQFF. DNA of the CDR3: TGTGCCAGCAGTTTAGCGGGAGTACGCACCTACAATGAGCAGTTCTTC.

The chain recombines TRBV7-9 with TRBJ1-2; TRBD1 is a possible D gene (6 bases). This CDR3 comprises 17 residues. V dropped 6 bases and J dropped 0 bases, with 20 bases sitting between them. Germline V gives CDR1 SEHNR, CDR2 FQNEAQ (reference sequence). The CDR3 spells CASSSRQEKLTNYGYTF. In DNA, the CDR3 is TGTGCCAGCAGTTCCCGACAGGAGAAACTTACTAACTATGGCTACACCTTC.

The chain combines TRBV27 with TRBJ1-6; possible D gene TRBD1, 5 bases. The CDR3 is made up of 13 amino acids. The V and J ends lost 5 bases and 13 bases respectively, with 15 bases between them. Germline lookup yields CDR1 MNHEY and CDR2 SMNVEV (reference sequence). The CDR3 loop reads CASSLHAGFPLHF. The DNA of the CDR3 is TGTGCCAGCAGTCTCCACGCAGGGTTCCCCCTCCACTTT.

The CDR3 sequence is CATSDFWGLQQYF. DNA of the CDR3: TGTGCCACCAGTGATTTTTGGGGTCTTCAGCAGTACTTC. This chain uses TRBV24-1 with TRBJ2-7, with D unclear. This CDR3 is 13 amino acids long. Germline V CDR1 and CDR2: KGHDR, SFDVKD. The V end lost 1 base, the J end lost 8 bases, and 11 bases lay between the germline ends.

The rearrangement links TRBV29-1 to TRBJ2-4; 7 bases align to TRBD2. After removal of 3 bases from V and 3 bases from J, the junction contained 8 bases not matched to a gene. This CDR3 spans 15 amino acids. Germline V gives CDR1 SQVTM, CDR2 ANQGSEA. The CDR3 sequence is CSVDSAGVGKNIQYF. The CDR3 nucleotides read TGCAGCGTTGACTCGGCGGGAGTGGGCAAAAACATTCAGTACTTC.

The V call is TRBV2, the J call TRBJ2-5; no reliable D call. Per germline, CDR1 SNHLY and CDR2 FYNNEI. Trimming shortened V by 7 bases and J by 7 bases, and 16 bases separated the two germline ends. The CDR3 loop spans 13 amino acids. CDR3 coding DNA: TGTGCCAGCACCACCGGGTGGGAATGGACCCAGTACTTC. Encoded protein: CASTTGWEWTQYF.

The V and J genes are TRBV18 and TRBJ1-5, with D possibly TRBD1 on 6 matching bases. V was clipped by 6 bases and J by 7 bases, with 19 bases between them. This CDR3 has 15 residues. CDR1 is KGHSH, CDR2 LQKENI, per germline. The CDR3 spells CASSSGTPDGQPQHF. In DNA, the CDR3 is TGTGCCAGCTCGTCCGGGACACCCGACGGGCAGCCCCAGCATTTT.

The chain has TRBV7-2 and TRBJ2-7; 7 nucleotides line up with TRBD1. The CDR3 has 15 residues. Trimming took 5 bases from V and 0 from J; bases not matched to a gene: 7. CDR1 is SGHTA and CDR2 is FQGNSA in the germline V gene. The CDR3 reads CASSTTGDFSYEQYF. CDR3 nucleotides: TGTGCCAGCAGCACAACAGGGGATTTCTCCTACGAGCAGTACTTC.

V usage is TRBV24-1 and J usage is TRBJ2-3; 16 bases match TRBD2. With 4 bases clipped from V and 0 bases from J, the junction kept 3 bases outside the gene matches. This CDR3 spans 18 amino acids. Germline V lookup: CDR1 KGHDR, CDR2 SFDVKD. The CDR3 DNA reads TGTGCCACCAGTGAAGGGACTAGCGGGAGGGTTAGCACAGATACGCAGTATTTT. Protein product: CATSEGTSGRVSTDTQYF.

The V and J genes are TRBV18 and TRBJ2-1; D not resolved. The CDR3 consists of 16 residues. Germline V lookup: CDR1 KGHSH, CDR2 LQKENI. The V and J ends lost 4 bases and 0 bases respectively, with 13 bases between them. Here the CDR3 DNA reads TGTGCCAGCTCACTTCGCGACCCGAGCTCCTACAATGAGCAGTTCTTC. Its protein product is CASSLRDPSSYNEQFF.